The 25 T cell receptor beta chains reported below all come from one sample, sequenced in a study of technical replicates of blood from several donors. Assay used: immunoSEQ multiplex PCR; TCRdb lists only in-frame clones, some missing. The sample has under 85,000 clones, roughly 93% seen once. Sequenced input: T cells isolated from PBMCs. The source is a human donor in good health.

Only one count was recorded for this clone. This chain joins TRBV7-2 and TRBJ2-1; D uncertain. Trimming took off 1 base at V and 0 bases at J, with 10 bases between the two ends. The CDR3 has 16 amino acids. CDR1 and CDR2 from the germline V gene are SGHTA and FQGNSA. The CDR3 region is CASSLVAGSSYNEQFF. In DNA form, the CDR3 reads TGTGCCAGCAGCTTAGTGGCAGGCAGCTCCTACAATGAGCAGTTCTTC. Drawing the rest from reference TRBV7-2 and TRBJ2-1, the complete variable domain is GAGVSQSPSNKVTEKGKDVELRCDPISGHTALYWYRQSLGQGLEFLIYFQGNSAPDKSGLPSDRFSAERTGGSVSTLTIQRTQQEDSAVYLCASSLVAGSSYNEQFFGPGTRLTVL.

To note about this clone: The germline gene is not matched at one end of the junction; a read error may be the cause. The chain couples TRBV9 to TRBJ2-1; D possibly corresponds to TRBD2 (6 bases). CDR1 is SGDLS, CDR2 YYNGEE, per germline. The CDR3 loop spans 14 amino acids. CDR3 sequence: CASSGANKHNEQFF. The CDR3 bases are TGTGCCAGTAGCGGAGCCAATAAACACAATGAGCAGTTCTTC.

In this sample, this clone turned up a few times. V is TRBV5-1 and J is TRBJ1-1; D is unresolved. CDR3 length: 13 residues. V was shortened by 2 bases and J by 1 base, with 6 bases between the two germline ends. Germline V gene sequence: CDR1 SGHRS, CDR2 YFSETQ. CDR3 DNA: TGCGCCAGCAGCTTCCAATCGAACACTGAAGCTTTCTTT. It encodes CASSFQSNTEAFF.

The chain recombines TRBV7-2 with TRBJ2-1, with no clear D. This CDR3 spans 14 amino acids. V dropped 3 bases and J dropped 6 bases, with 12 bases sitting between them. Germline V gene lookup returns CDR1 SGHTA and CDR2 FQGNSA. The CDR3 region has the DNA TGTGCCAGCAGCTTTTCGCAGTTGGCCAATGAGCAGTTCTTC. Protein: CASSFSQLANEQFF. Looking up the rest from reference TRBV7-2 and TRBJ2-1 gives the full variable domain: GAGVSQSPSNKVTEKGKDVELRCDPISGHTALYWYRQSLGQGLEFLIYFQGNSAPDKSGLPSDRFSAERTGGSVSTLTIQRTQQEDSAVYLCASSFSQLANEQFFGPGTRLTVL.

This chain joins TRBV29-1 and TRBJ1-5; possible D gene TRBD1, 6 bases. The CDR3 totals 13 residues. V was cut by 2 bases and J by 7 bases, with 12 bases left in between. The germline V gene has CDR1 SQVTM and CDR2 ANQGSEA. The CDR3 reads CSVETGLGQPQHF. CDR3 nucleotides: TGCAGCGTTGAAACAGGGCTAGGCCAGCCCCAGCATTTT.

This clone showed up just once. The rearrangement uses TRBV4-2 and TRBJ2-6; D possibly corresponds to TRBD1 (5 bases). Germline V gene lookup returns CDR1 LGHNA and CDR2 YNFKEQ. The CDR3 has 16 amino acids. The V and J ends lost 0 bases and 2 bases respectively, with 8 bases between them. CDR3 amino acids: CASSQDTRAGANVLTF. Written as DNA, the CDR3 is TGTGCCAGCAGCCAAGATACCAGGGCTGGGGCCAACGTCCTGACTTTC.

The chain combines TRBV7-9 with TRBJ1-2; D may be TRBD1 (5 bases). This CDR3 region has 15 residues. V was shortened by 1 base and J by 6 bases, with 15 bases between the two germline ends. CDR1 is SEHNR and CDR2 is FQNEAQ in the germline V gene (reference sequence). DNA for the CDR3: TGTGCCAGCAGCTTAGAAGGTATCAGGGAGGATGGCTACACCTTC. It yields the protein CASSLEGIREDGYTF. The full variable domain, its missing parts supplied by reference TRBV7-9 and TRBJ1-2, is DTGVSQNPRHKITKRGQNVTFRCDPISEHNRLYWYRQTLGQGPEFLTYFQNEAQLEKSRLLSDRFSAERPKGSFSTLEIQRTEQGDSAMYLCASSLEGIREDGYTFGSGTRLTVV.

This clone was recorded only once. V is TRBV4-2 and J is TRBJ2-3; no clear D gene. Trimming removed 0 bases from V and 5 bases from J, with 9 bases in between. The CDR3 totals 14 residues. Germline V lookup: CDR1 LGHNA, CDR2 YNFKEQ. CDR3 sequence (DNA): TGTGCCAGCAGCCAAGATTGGAGAGAAGATACGCAGTATTTT. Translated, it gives CASSQDWREDTQYF.

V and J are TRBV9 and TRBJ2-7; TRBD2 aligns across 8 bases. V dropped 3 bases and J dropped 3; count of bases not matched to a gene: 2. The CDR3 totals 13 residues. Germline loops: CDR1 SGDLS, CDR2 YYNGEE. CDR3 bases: TGTGCCAGCAGCGGCGGGAGGAGCTACGAGCAGTACTTC. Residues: CASSGGRSYEQYF.

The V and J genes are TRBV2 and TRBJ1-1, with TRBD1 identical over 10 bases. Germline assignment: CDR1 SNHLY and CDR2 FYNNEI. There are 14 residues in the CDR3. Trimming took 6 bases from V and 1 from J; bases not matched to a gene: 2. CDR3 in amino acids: CASSRTGGNTEAFF. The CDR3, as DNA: TGTGCCAGCAGCCGGACAGGGGGGAACACTGAAGCTTTCTTT.

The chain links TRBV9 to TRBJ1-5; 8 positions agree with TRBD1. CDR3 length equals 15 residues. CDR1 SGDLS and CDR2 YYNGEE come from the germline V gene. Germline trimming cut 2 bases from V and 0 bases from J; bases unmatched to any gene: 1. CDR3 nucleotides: TGTGCCAGCAGCGTGGGACAGGATAGCAATCAGCCCCAGCATTTT. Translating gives CASSVGQDSNQPQHF.

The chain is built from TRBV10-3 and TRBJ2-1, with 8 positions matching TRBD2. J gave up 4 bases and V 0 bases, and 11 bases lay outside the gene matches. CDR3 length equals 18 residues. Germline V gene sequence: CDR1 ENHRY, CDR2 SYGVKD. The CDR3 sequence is CAISESRVAGPLYNEQFF. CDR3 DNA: TGTGCCATCAGTGAGTCGAGGGTAGCGGGGCCACTATACAATGAGCAGTTCTTC.

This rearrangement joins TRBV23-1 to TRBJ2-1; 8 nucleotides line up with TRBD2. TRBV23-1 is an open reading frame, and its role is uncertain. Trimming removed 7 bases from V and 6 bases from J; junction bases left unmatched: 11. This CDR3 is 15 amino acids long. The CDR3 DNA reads TGCGCCAGCATCCACTTAGCGGGGAGGGGCAATGAGCAGTTCTTC. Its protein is CASIHLAGRGNEQFF.

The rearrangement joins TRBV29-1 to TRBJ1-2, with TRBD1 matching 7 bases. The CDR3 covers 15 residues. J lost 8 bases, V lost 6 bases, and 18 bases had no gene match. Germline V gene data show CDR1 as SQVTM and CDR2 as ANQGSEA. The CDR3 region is CSVGKQGLASGGYTF. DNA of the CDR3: TGCAGCGTCGGGAAACAGGGGTTGGCCTCTGGCGGCTACACCTTC.

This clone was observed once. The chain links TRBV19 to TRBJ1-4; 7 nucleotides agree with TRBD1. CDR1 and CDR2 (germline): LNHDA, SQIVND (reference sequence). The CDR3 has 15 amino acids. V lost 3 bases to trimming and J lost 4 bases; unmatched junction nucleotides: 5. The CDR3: CASSIGGTVNEKLFF. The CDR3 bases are TGTGCCAGTAGTATCGGCGGGACAGTTAATGAAAAACTGTTTTTT.

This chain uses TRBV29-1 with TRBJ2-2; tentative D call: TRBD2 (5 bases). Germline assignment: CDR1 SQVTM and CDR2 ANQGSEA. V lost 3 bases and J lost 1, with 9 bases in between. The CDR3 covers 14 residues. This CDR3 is CSVDPEGNTGELFF. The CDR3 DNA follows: TGCAGCGTTGACCCAGAGGGGAACACCGGGGAGCTGTTTTTT.

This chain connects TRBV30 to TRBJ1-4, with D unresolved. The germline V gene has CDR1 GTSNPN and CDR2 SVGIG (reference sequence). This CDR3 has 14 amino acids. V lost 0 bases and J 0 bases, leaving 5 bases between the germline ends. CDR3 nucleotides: TGTGCCTGGAGTGTGGTAGCAACTAATGAAAAACTGTTTTTT. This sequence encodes CAWSVVATNEKLFF.

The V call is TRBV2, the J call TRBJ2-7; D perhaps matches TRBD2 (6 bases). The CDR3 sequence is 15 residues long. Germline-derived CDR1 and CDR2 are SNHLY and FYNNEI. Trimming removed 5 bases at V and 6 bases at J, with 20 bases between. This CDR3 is CASSREGGPVIEQYF. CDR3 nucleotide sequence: TGTGCCAGCAGTCGCGAAGGAGGGCCAGTCATCGAGCAGTACTTC.

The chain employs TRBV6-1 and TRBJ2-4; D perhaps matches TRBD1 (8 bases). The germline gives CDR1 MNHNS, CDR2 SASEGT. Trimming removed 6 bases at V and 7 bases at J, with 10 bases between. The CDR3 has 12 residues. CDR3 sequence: CASRQGGNIQYF. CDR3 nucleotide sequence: TGTGCCAGCAGACAGGGGGGGAACATTCAGTACTTC.

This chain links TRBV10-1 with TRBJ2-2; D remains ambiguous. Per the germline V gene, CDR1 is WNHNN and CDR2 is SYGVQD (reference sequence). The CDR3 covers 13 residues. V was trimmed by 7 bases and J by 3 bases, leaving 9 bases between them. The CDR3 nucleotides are TGCGCCAGCACCCACTGCTACACCGGGGAGCTGTTTTTT. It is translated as CASTHCYTGELFF.

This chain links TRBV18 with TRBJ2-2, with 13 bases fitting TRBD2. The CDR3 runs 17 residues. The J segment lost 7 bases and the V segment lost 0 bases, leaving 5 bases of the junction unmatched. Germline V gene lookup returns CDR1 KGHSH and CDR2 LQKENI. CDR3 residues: CASSPPYGLAGVGELFF. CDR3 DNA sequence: TGTGCCAGCTCACCACCTTACGGACTAGCGGGAGTCGGGGAGCTGTTTTTT.

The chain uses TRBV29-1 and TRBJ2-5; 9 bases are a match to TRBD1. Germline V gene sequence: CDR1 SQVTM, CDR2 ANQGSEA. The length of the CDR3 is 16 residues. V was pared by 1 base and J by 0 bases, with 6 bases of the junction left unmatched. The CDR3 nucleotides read TGCAGCGTTGAAGTGTTAGGGACAGGGAACCAAGAGACCCAGTACTTC. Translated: CSVEVLGTGNQETQYF. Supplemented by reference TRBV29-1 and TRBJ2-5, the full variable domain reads SAVISQKPSRDICQRGTSLTIQCQVDSQVTMMFWYRQQPGQSLTLIATANQGSEATYESGFVIDKFPISRPNLTFSTLTVSNMSPEDSSIYLCSVEVLGTGNQETQYFGPGTRLLVL.

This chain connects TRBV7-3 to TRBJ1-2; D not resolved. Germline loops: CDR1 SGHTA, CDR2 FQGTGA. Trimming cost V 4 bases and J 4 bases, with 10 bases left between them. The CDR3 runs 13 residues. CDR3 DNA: TGTGCCAGCAGCTGGGAGGACGGCTATGGCTACACCTTC. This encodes CASSWEDGYGYTF.

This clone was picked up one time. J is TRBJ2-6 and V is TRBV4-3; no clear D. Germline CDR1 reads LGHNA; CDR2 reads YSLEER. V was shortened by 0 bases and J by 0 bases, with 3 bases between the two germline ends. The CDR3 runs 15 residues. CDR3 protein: CASSQERSGANVLTF. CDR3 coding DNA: TGCGCCAGCAGCCAAGAGCGCTCTGGGGCCAACGTCCTGACTTTC.

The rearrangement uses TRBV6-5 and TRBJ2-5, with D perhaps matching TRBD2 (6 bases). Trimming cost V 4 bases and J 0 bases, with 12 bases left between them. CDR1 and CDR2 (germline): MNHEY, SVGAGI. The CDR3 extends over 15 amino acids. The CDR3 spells CASSSGGTYQETQYF. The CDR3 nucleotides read TGTGCCAGCAGTTCAGGCGGGACTTACCAAGAGACCCAGTACTTC.